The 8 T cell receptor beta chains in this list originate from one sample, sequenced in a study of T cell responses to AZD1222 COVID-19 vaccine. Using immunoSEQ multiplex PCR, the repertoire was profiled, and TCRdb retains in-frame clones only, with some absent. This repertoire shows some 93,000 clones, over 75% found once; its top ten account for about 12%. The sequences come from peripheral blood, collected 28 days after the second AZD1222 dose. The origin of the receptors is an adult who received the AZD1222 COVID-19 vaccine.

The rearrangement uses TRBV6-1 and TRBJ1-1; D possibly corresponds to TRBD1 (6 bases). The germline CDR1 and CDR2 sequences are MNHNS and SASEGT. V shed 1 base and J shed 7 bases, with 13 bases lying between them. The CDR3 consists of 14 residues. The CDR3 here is CASSEGGRGSEAFF. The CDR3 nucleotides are TGTGCCAGCAGTGAAGGGGGCAGGGGCAGTGAAGCTTTCTTT.

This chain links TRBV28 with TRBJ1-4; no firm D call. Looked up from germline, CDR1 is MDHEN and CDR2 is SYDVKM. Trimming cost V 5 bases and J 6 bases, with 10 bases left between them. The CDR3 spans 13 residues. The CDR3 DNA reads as TGTGCCAGCAGTCGGTTTCAGTATGAAAAACTGTTTTTT. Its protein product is CASSRFQYEKLFF.

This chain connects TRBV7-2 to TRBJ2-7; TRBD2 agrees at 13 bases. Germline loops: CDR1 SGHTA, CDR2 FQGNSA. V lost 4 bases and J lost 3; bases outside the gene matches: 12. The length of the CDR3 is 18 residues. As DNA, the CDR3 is TGTGCCAGCAGCTCTGATAAAGTAACTAGCGGGGGGGTCTACGAGCAGTACTTC. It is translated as CASSSDKVTSGGVYEQYF.

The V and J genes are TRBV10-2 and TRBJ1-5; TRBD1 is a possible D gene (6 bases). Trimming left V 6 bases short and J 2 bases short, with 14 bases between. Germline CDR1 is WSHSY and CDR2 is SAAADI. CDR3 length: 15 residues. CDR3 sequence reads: CASRANRDGNQPQHF. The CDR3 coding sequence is TGCGCCAGCAGGGCCAACAGGGATGGCAATCAGCCCCAGCATTTT.

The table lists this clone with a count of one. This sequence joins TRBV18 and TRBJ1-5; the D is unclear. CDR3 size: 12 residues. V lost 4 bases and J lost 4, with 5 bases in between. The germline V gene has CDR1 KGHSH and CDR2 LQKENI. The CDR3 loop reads CASSHGNQPQHF. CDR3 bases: TGTGCCAGCTCACATGGGAATCAGCCCCAGCATTTT.

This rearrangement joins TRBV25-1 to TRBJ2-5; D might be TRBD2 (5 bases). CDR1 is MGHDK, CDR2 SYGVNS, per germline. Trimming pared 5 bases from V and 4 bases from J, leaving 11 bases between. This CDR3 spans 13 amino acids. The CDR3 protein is CASSRRSGETQYF. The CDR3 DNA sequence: TGTGCCAGCAGTCGTCGCAGCGGAGAGACCCAGTACTTC.

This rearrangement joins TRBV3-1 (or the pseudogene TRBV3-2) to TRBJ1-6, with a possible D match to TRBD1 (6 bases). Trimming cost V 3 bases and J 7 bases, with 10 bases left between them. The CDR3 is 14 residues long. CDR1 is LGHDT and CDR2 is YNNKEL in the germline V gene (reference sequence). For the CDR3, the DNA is TGTGCCAGCAGCCAGGGACAACGAAATTCACCCCTCCACTTT. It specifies CASSQGQRNSPLHF.

The CDR3 spells CATLGEGFSPLHF. The CDR3 DNA reads as TGTGCCACTCTGGGGGAGGGGTTCTCACCCCTCCACTTT. This sequence joins TRBV6-5 and TRBJ1-6, with a tentative D call TRBD1 (5 bases). This CDR3 has 13 amino acids. V was trimmed by 10 bases and J by 10 bases, leaving 17 bases between them. CDR1 MNHEY and CDR2 SVGAGI come from the germline V gene.